The rows below give T cell receptor beta chains drawn from one sample of a study of shared clonotypes between healthy human individuals. The protocol was immunoSEQ multiplex PCR, while the TCRdb copy is restricted to in-frame clones and leaves out a portion. The sample shows roughly 2 million clones, approximately 96% of them seen only once. Sequenced material: naive CD4+ T cells sorted from blood. The receptors here all came from a young man in good health. Both conserved end residues are part of each CDR3. The D gene is left open where the match is weak. Size values are once, few and many counts, or a class for expanded clones, and some rows have none.

. | TRBJ1-5 | TRBV9 | TRBD1 | CASTRQGLRGPNQPQHF | TGTGCCAGCACGAGACAGGGACTTCGAGGGCCTAATCAGCCCCAGCATTTT
. | TRBJ2-7 | TRBV7-2 | TRBD1 | CASSPTFGTGAYEQYF | TGTGCCAGCAGCCCTACATTCGGGACAGGGGCCTACGAGCAGTACTTC
. | TRBJ2-4 | TRBV9 | . | CASSVGGGENIQYF | TGTGCCAGCAGCGTAGGAGGAGGGGAAAACATTCAGTACTTC
. | TRBJ2-5 | TRBV7-9 | . | CASSLELSHRGETQYF | TGTGCCAGCAGCTTAGAACTCAGCCACCGAGGGGAGACCCAGTACTTC
once | TRBJ2-7 | TRBV7-2 | . | CASSLGGGYEQYF | TGTGCCAGCAGCTTAGGTGGCGGCTACGAGCAGTACTTC
. | TRBJ2-7 | TRBV5-4 | . | CASSWPGGPYEQYF | TGTGCCAGCAGCTGGCCTGGGGGGCCCTACGAGCAGTACTTC
. | TRBJ2-7 | TRBV20-1 | . | CSAGPIYEQYF | TGCAGTGCTGGACCCATCTACGAGCAGTACTTC
. | TRBJ2-1 | TRBV15 | TRBD2 | CATSRDLSVAGNNEQFF | TGTGCCACCAGCAGAGATTTGTCGGTAGCGGGAAACAATGAGCAGTTCTTC
. | TRBJ1-5 | TRBV28 | TRBD1 | CASSVQGTGIFGRNQPQHF | TGTGCCAGCAGCGTACAGGGGACAGGGATCTTTGGACGCAATCAGCCCCAGCATTTT
once | TRBJ2-7 | TRBV28 | . | CASGRGPYEQYF | TGTGCCAGTGGACGGGGCCCCTACGAGCAGTACTTC
. | TRBJ2-7 | TRBV5-1 | TRBD2 | CASSPRLAGPSYEQYF | TGCGCCAGCAGCCCTCGACTAGCGGGGCCCTCCTACGAGCAGTACTTC
. | TRBJ2-2 | TRBV19 | . | CASPSRTGELFF | TGTGCCAGTCCCTCGCGCACCGGGGAGCTGTTTTTT
. | TRBJ1-4 | TRBV7-8 | . | CASSPSRPRAGEKLFF | TGTGCCAGCAGCCCGAGCCGGCCCAGGGCTGGCGAAAAACTGTTTTTT
. | TRBJ2-5 | TRBV9 | . | CASSDPEGGRGETQYF | TGTGCCAGCAGCGATCCGGAGGGAGGCCGGGGGGAGACCCAGTACTTC
. | TRBJ2-3 | TRBV15 | TRBD2 | CATSSKLAGATDTQYF | TGTGCCACCAGCAGTAAACTAGCGGGAGCAACAGATACGCAGTATTTT
. | TRBJ2-3 | TRBV7-9 | . | CASSLLSGRADTQYF | TGTGCCAGCAGCCTATTGTCGGGGCGCGCAGATACGCAGTATTTT
once | TRBJ2-7 | TRBV10-3 | . | CAISELLGMPYEQYF | TGTGCCATCAGTGAGTTGTTAGGGATGCCCTACGAGCAGTACTTC
. | TRBJ1-5 | TRBV10-3 | . | CAISESGALNQPQHF | TGTGCCATCAGTGAGTCCGGGGCTCTCAATCAGCCCCAGCATTTT
. | TRBJ1-2 | TRBV5-4 | TRBD1 | CASSFGTGISYGYTF | TGTGCCAGCAGCTTCGGGACAGGTATTTCCTATGGCTACACCTTC
. | TRBJ2-2 | TRBV10-3 | . | CAISGQSTNTGELFF | TGTGCCATCAGTGGGCAGTCCACGAACACCGGGGAGCTGTTTTTT
. | TRBJ2-7 | TRBV29-1 | . | CSVGDHYEQYF | TGCAGCGTCGGGGACCATTACGAGCAGTACTTC
once | TRBJ1-6 | TRBV5-1 | TRBD1 | CASSMGQGVDNSPLHF | TGCGCCAGCAGCATGGGACAGGGGGTAGATAATTCACCCCTCCACTTT
. | TRBJ2-7 | TRBV28 | TRBD1 | CASSLVRETGDGGEQYF | TGTGCCAGCAGTTTGGTGAGGGAGACAGGGGATGGGGGCGAGCAGTACTTC
. | TRBJ1-6 | TRBV7-2 | TRBD1 | CASSRPGQVAVGLHF | TGTGCCAGCAGCCGACCGGGACAGGTGGCCGTGGGCCTCCACTTT
. | TRBJ2-3 | TRBV5-1 | . | CASRYQPDITQYF | TGCGCCAGCAGGTATCAGCCGGATATTACGCAGTATTTT
. | TRBJ2-2 | TRBV2 | . | CASKVGENTGELFF | TGTGCCAGCAAGGTGGGGGAGAACACCGGGGAGCTGTTTTTT
. | TRBJ2-7 | TRBV14 | . | CASSRGQQYF | TGTGCCAGCAGCCGGGGACAGCAGTACTTC
. | TRBJ2-3 | TRBV25-1 | . | CASSREVYDTQYF | TGTGCCAGCAGCAGGGAGGTCTACGATACGCAGTATTTT
. | TRBJ2-3 | TRBV6-5 | . | CASSGVPGTDTQYF | TGTGCCAGCAGCGGGGTGCCAGGCACAGATACGCAGTATTTT
. | TRBJ2-7 | TRBV16 | . | CASSPTSQGLGEQYF | TGTGCCAGCAGCCCCACAAGCCAGGGCCTAGGCGAGCAGTACTTC
. | TRBJ2-7 | TRBV18 | . | CASSPDKAYEQYF | TGTGCCAGCTCACCGGACAAAGCCTACGAGCAGTACTTC
. | TRBJ2-2 | TRBV30 | TRBD2 | CAWSVLAGWNTGELFF | TGTGCCTGGAGTGTCCTAGCGGGGTGGAACACCGGGGAGCTGTTTTTT
once | TRBJ2-5 | TRBV19 | . | CASSMVSGSVETQYF | TGTGCCAGTAGTATGGTATCAGGGAGCGTGGAGACCCAGTACTTC
. | TRBJ1-5 | TRBV9 | TRBD1 | CASSAGQINQPQHF | TGTGCCAGCAGCGCGGGACAGATCAATCAGCCCCAGCATTTT
. | TRBJ1-1 | TRBV28 | . | CANSGWWENTEAFF | TGTGCCAACTCAGGGTGGTGGGAAAACACTGAAGCTTTCTTT
. | TRBJ2-7 | TRBV7-2 | . | CASSLVPGVYEQYF | TGTGCCAGCAGCTTAGTTCCGGGAGTATACGAGCAGTACTTC
. | TRBJ1-2 | TRBV27 | . | CASRRGRAAF | TGTGCCAGCCGGAGGGGCCGCGCTGCCTTC
. | TRBJ1-2 | TRBV6-6 | TRBD1 | CASSYGGQGAGYTF | TGTGCCAGCAGTTACGGAGGACAGGGGGCTGGCTACACCTTC
. | TRBJ1-5 | TRBV10-3 | TRBD1 | CATRDSTINQPQHF | TGTGCCACCCGGGACAGCACGATAAATCAGCCCCAGCATTTT
. | TRBJ1-2 | TRBV2 | TRBD1 | CASSAGTDRGYGYTF | TGTGCCAGCAGTGCGGGGACAGACAGAGGCTATGGCTACACCTTC
. | TRBJ2-5 | TRBV5-4 | . | CASSLGEETQYF | TGTGCCAGCAGCTTGGGGGAAGAGACCCAGTACTTC
. | TRBJ1-5 | TRBV29-1 | . | CSVGFEVNQPQHF | TGCAGCGTTGGCTTCGAGGTCAATCAGCCCCAGCATTTT
few | TRBJ1-2 | TRBV6-1 | . | CASSGAGQNYGYTF | TGTGCCAGCAGTGGAGCGGGACAAAACTATGGCTACACCTTC
. | TRBJ2-7 | TRBV6-6 | TRBD1 | CASSYSRDRVYEQYF | TGTGCCAGCAGTTACTCACGGGACAGGGTCTACGAGCAGTACTTC
. | TRBJ2-5 | TRBV11-2 | . | CASSLVGQGRETQYF | TGTGCCAGCAGCTTAGTAGGGCAGGGGCGGGAGACCCAGTACTTC
. | TRBJ2-1 | TRBV13 | TRBD1 | CASSLNTGDDEQFF | TGTGCCAGCAGCTTGAATACAGGGGACGATGAGCAGTTCTTC